This T cell receptor (beta chain) was identified in a study of PD-L1 blockade in urothelial cancer. At the level of the study: Male patients with bladder-origin urothelial cancer numbered about nine tenths of the roughly 29. Earlier, patients had received 0 to 3 chemotherapy regimens. Among blood samples, the median T cell count was about 130,000. Study-wide results and limits: Below-median blood TCR clonality before treatment forecast better survival.

This CDR3 is 13 amino acids long. V gave up 0 bases and J gave up 6 bases, with 6 bases separating them. Looked up from germline, CDR1 is LNHNV and CDR2 is YYDKDF (reference sequence). TCRdb keeps only in-frame clones here, not all; method: immunoSEQ multiplex PCR. The table includes approximately 52,000 clones, around 86% detected once. The time point here: pretreatment peripheral blood. With respect to this clone: The antigen is undetermined.

This receptor was identified in a man between 70 and 80 years old with urothelial cancer. The sequenced sample was PBMCs, obtained around atezolizumab (anti-PD-L1) treatment. The chain recombines TRBV15 with TRBJ1-5; D is possibly TRBD1 (5 bases). The CDR3 here is CATSRDQGQPQHF. DNA for the CDR3: TGTGCCACCAGCAGAGATCAGGGTCAGCCCCAGCATTTT.